Listed below are T cell receptor beta chains from one sample, sequenced in a study of radiotherapy plus CTLA-4 blockade in lung cancer. Libraries were prepared by immunoSEQ multiplex PCR; TCRdb keeps only in-frame clonotypes and omits some of them. The repertoire holds roughly 75,000 clones, with about 78% as singletons. This material consisted of peripheral blood, taken from a patient treated with radiotherapy plus ipilimumab. Receptors were obtained from a human donor with non-small cell lung cancer whose response to radiotherapy plus ipilimumab could not be evaluated. Some clones in this sample may be carry-over from other donors' samples. Both conserved end residues are part of each CDR3. D genes are given only for firm matches. The listing skips clone size in some rows; elsewhere it reads once, few, many or a size class.

j_call v_call clone_size d_call cdr3_nt cdr3_aa
TRBJ1-5 TRBV28 NA TRBD1 TGTGCCAGCCGGACAGGAAATCAGCCCCAGCATTTT CASRTGNQPQHF
TRBJ1-1 TRBV9 few NA TGTGCCAGCAGCGTAGCTGATAGTGAAGCTTTCTTT CASSVADSEAFF
TRBJ1-2 TRBV4-1 NA NA TGCGCCAGCAGCCAAGCACAGACCGGCTCGTGGGATGGCTACACCTTC CASSQAQTGSWDGYTF
TRBJ2-7 TRBV6-1 NA TRBD2 TGTGCCAGCAGTGAAGCTAGCGGGGGGGGTTACGAGCAGTACTTC CASSEASGGGYEQYF
TRBJ1-1 TRBV19 once NA TGTGCCAGTAGCACCACAACAAACACTGAAGCTTTCTTT CASSTTTNTEAFF
TRBJ2-3 TRBV12-5 NA TRBD2 TGTGCTAGTGGTTTGGTAAAGCGGGGGGACCCTCTACACACAGATACGCAGTATTTT CASGLVKRGDPLHTDTQYF
TRBJ2-3 TRBV6-4 NA NA TGTGCCAGCAGCGAAACGGACTTACGCACAGATACGCAGTATTTT CASSETDLRTDTQYF
TRBJ1-2 TRBV7-9 NA NA TGTGCCAGCAGCTTAGGGACAGCCAACTATGGCTACACCTTC CASSLGTANYGYTF
TRBJ1-6 TRBV4-2 NA NA TGTGCCAGCAGCCAAGTGGCTAATTCACCCCTCCACTTT CASSQVANSPLHF
TRBJ2-7 TRBV27 NA NA TGTGCCAGCAGTTTTCACTGGGAGCAGTACTTC CASSFHWEQYF
TRBJ2-2 TRBV6-6 NA TRBD1 TGTGCCAGCAGTTACACGACAGGGTGGGGCGGGGAGCTGTTTTTT CASSYTTGWGGELFF
TRBJ2-6 TRBV7-2 NA NA TGTGCCAGCAGCTTCGCCACAGGGAGGGCTGGGGCCAACGTCCTGACTTTC CASSFATGRAGANVLTF
TRBJ2-1 TRBV27 NA NA TGTGCCAGCAGTCCGGGGACAGGGGATAGCGGGGGGGCCCATGAGCAGTTCTTC CASSPGTGDSGGAHEQFF
TRBJ2-7 TRBV19 NA TRBD1 TGTGCCAGTAGTCCTAAACCCCAAACAGGGGCCGAGCAGTACTTC CASSPKPQTGAEQYF
TRBJ2-5 TRBV5-1 NA TRBD2 TGCGCCAGCGGTAGCGGGGGGGCGGAGACCCAGTACTTC CASGSGGAETQYF
TRBJ2-3 TRBV19 NA TRBD1 TGTGCCAGTAGGAGGGGACAGGGCGATACGCAGTATTTT CASRRGQGDTQYF
TRBJ2-2 TRBV4-2 once NA TGTGCCAGCAGCCAGAAACAGAACACCGGGGAGCTGTTTTTT CASSQKQNTGELFF
TRBJ2-1 TRBV19 NA TRBD2 TGTGCCAGTAGTTTCTGGCGCGTTAGCGGGGGGGCCTACAATGAGCAGTTCTTC CASSFWRVSGGAYNEQFF
TRBJ2-3 TRBV9 few TRBD2 TGTGCCAGCAGCGTAGGGACTAGCGGGGGGCAGAGCCCATTTGATACGCAGTATTTT CASSVGTSGGQSPFDTQYF
TRBJ1-2 TRBV28 NA TRBD1 TGTGCCAGCAAAGGACGGGACAGGGGGCCCCTTTATGGCTACACCTTC CASKGRDRGPLYGYTF
TRBJ2-5 TRBV6-1 NA TRBD1 TGTGCCAGCAGCCCGGGACAGGGGTTTTGGGAGACCCAGTACTTC CASSPGQGFWETQYF
TRBJ1-4 TRBV19 few TRBD1 TGTGCCAGTAGGATCAGGGGACAGGGGACTGAAAAACTGTTTTTT CASRIRGQGTEKLFF
TRBJ2-6 TRBV6-1 NA TRBD1 TGTGCCAGCAGCAATACAGGGGTTGGGGCCAACGTCCTGACTTTC CASSNTGVGANVLTF
TRBJ1-4 TRBV6-1 once NA TGTGCCAGCAGCCCGGGGGGGCGTGAAAAACTGTTTTTT CASSPGGREKLFF
TRBJ2-7 TRBV30 NA NA TGTGCCTGGAGTGTATCCGGGCCGTGGGACAAGTACTTC CAWSVSGPWDKYF
TRBJ2-5 TRBV15 NA TRBD1 TGTGCCACCAGCAGGAAGACAGGGATGGGGACCCAGTACTTC CATSRKTGMGTQYF
TRBJ2-7 TRBV6-5 NA TRBD2 TGTGCCAGCAGGACGGGGGGAACCTACGAGCAGTACTTC CASRTGGTYEQYF
TRBJ2-7 TRBV18 once NA TGTGCCAGCTCACCACTAGGAGGAGGGAACTACGAGCAGTACTTC CASSPLGGGNYEQYF
TRBJ1-1 TRBV6-1 NA TRBD1 TGTGCCAGCAGTGAAGCGGCAGGGGGTATATTCACTGAAGCTTTCTTT CASSEAAGGIFTEAFF
TRBJ2-7 TRBV10-3 NA NA TGTGCCATCAGTGAGGCCCCGACAGCCCAAATAGGCTACGAGCAGTACTTC CAISEAPTAQIGYEQYF
TRBJ1-5 TRBV19 NA TRBD1 TGTGCCAGTAGTATATTGACAGGGCCCAGGAGTCAGCCCCAGCATTTT CASSILTGPRSQPQHF
TRBJ2-3 TRBV5-6 NA TRBD1 TGTGCCAGCAGCTCCTGGGACAGTCGAAATACGCAGTATTTT CASSSWDSRNTQYF
TRBJ2-1 TRBV5-1 NA NA TGCGCCAGCACCCCAGGGCAATTGATCTACAATGAGCAGTTCTTC CASTPGQLIYNEQFF
TRBJ1-2 TRBV6-1 NA NA TGTGCCAGCAGGACCCGGACAGCCGATGACTATGGCTACACCTTC CASRTRTADDYGYTF
TRBJ2-5 TRBV20-1 once NA TGCAGTGCTAGAGGAACGCGTGCCCAGTACTTC CSARGTRAQYF
TRBJ1-4 TRBV28 few TRBD1 TGTGCCAGCAGCCTAGACAGGGGCAGGACTAATGAAAAACTGTTTTTT CASSLDRGRTNEKLFF
TRBJ1-1 TRBV14 few NA TGTGCCAGCAGCCTTATAGTGAACACTGAAGCTTTCTTT CASSLIVNTEAFF
TRBJ2-2 TRBV7-7 once NA TGTGCTAGCAGCCGGACCTCAGGGTCTATGAACACCGGGGAGCTGTTTTTT CASSRTSGSMNTGELFF
TRBJ1-6 TRBV6-5 NA TRBD1 TGTGCCAGCAGGACTACAGGGGGCCGATCACCCCTCCACTTT CASRTTGGRSPLHF
TRBJ2-3 TRBV4-1 NA NA TGCGCCAGCAGCCCCCGAGGCAGCGGCGCTAGCACAGATACGCAGTATTTT CASSPRGSGASTDTQYF
TRBJ1-6 TRBV2 NA NA TGTGCCAGCCAAGGCGGGGGGAGCTCCTATAATTCACCCCTCCACTTT CASQGGGSSYNSPLHF
TRBJ2-1 TRBV6-5 NA TRBD1 TGTGCCAGCAGTTACACCGGGACAGGGCTTTACAATGAGCAGTTCTTC CASSYTGTGLYNEQFF
TRBJ2-1 TRBV5-1 NA NA TGCGCCAGCAGCTTGGACAGGGACTCCTACAATGAGCAGTTCTTC CASSLDRDSYNEQFF
TRBJ2-3 TRBV28 once NA TGTGCCAGCAGAAGGGAGGACATATTTACAGATACGCAGTATTTT CASRREDIFTDTQYF
TRBJ1-2 TRBV18 NA NA TGTGCCAGCTCACAGACACGGGAGGAAGGCTACACCTTC CASSQTREEGYTF
TRBJ1-6 TRBV7-3 NA NA TGTGCCAGCAGCTTAGGACGGACAGCCTATAATTCACCCCTCCACTTT CASSLGRTAYNSPLHF
TRBJ2-5 TRBV5-6 NA NA TGTGCCAGCAGCTTGTCCCCAGGTTCACGAGAGACCCAGTACTTC CASSLSPGSRETQYF
TRBJ1-2 TRBV5-4 few TRBD1 TGTGCCAGCAGCTCCGGACAGGGGTGGGGAGTTAACTATGGCTACACCTTC CASSSGQGWGVNYGYTF
TRBJ2-7 TRBV7-9 NA TRBD1 TGTGCCAGCAGCCCCCGTGGGACAGGGGGCTACGAGCAGTACTTC CASSPRGTGGYEQYF
TRBJ1-5 TRBV27 NA NA TGTGCCAGCAGTGGACAGCCCGGGAGCAATCAGCCCCAGCATTTT CASSGQPGSNQPQHF
TRBJ2-5 TRBV29-1 NA TRBD1 TGCAGCGTTGCTGGGACAGTCCAAGAGACCCAGTACTTC CSVAGTVQETQYF